These 24 T cell receptor beta chains share one sample of origin, sequenced in a study of blood T cell repertoires in COVID-19. The protocol was immunoSEQ multiplex PCR, while the TCRdb copy is restricted to in-frame clones and leaves out a portion. The sample has a few hundred thousand clones, less than 90% seen once. Sequenced material: PBMCs or T cells enriched from blood (not recorded which). Every receptor here comes from a woman in her sixties who had recovered from COVID-19.

The gene calls are TRBV5-5 and TRBJ2-3, with 9 bases fitting TRBD1. The CDR3 extends over 18 amino acids. J gave up 5 bases and V 0 bases, and 13 bases lay outside the gene matches. The germline V gene has CDR1 SGHKS and CDR2 YYEKEE (reference sequence). As DNA, the CDR3 is TGTGCCAGCAGCTTGGACTCTACGGGGACAGGGTATTTAGATACGCAGTATTTT. As protein: CASSLDSTGTGYLDTQYF.

J is TRBJ1-3 and V is TRBV28; no definite D call. Trimming removed 2 bases from V and 0 bases from J, with 8 bases in between. CDR3 length: 15 residues. Germline V gene lookup returns CDR1 MDHEN and CDR2 SYDVKM. The CDR3 DNA reads as TGTGCCAGCAGTTTACCCCCGGGCTCTGGAAACACCATATATTTT. Amino acid sequence: CASSLPPGSGNTIYF.

The chain joins TRBV4-1 to TRBJ1-2; D is possibly TRBD1 (5 bases). In germline, CDR1 is MGHRA, CDR2 YSYEKL. Trimming pared 0 bases from V and 3 bases from J, leaving 8 bases between. The CDR3 covers 14 residues. This CDR3 is CASSQDRGHYGYTF. CDR3 DNA sequence: TGCGCCAGCAGCCAAGATAGGGGTCACTATGGCTACACCTTC.

The chain couples TRBV6-5 to TRBJ2-7, with D maybe TRBD1 (6 bases). This CDR3 is built from 15 residues. The V gene's germline CDR1 is MNHEY and CDR2 SVGAGI. The ends were cut back, 4 bases at V and 4 bases at J, with 17 bases in the middle. The CDR3, as DNA: TGTGCCAGCAGTTTATCCGGGACATTACTTTACGAGCAGTACTTC. Residues: CASSLSGTLLYEQYF.

The rearrangement links TRBV5-1 to TRBJ1-1; D may be TRBD1 (6 bases). CDR1 is SGHRS and CDR2 is YFSETQ in the germline V gene. V lost 3 bases and J lost 0, with 21 bases in between. The CDR3 sequence is 18 residues long. CDR3 loop: CASSSLDSPLHLNTEAFF. In DNA form, the CDR3 reads TGCGCCAGCAGCTCACTGGACAGCCCACTTCATTTGAACACTGAAGCTTTCTTT.

The V call is TRBV5-4, the J call TRBJ2-4, with D possibly being TRBD1 (7 bases). This CDR3 is built from 13 residues. CDR1 is SGHNT, CDR2 YYREEE, per germline (reference sequence). Trimming left V 0 bases short and J 8 bases short, with 9 bases between. For the CDR3, the DNA is TGTGCCAGCAGCTTGGCCAGGGGGGACATTCAGTACTTC. It codes for CASSLARGDIQYF. Supplemented by reference TRBV5-4 and TRBJ2-4, the full variable domain reads ETGVTQSPTHLIKTRGQQVTLRCSSQSGHNTVSWYQQALGQGPQFIFQYYREEENGRGNFPPRFSGLQFPNYSSELNVNALELDDSALYLCASSLARGDIQYFGAGTRLSVL.

This clone was counted between two and nine times. The J gene is TRBJ1-1, the V gene TRBV2; D possibly corresponds to TRBD1 (6 bases). The V end was cut by 8 bases, the J end by 1 base, with 11 bases between. The CDR3 runs 13 residues. Germline V CDR1 and CDR2: SNHLY, FYNNEI. In DNA, the CDR3 is TGTGCCAGCGGACAACAGGGGAACACTGAAGCTTTCTTT. Its protein product is CASGQQGNTEAFF. Based on the CDR3 plus reference TRBV2 and TRBJ1-1, the full variable domain is EPEVTQTPSHQVTQMGQEVILRCVPISNHLYFYWYRQILGQKVEFLVSFYNNEISEKSEIFDDQFSVERPDGSNFTLKIRSTKLEDSAMYFCASGQQGNTEAFFGQGTRLTVV.

The J gene is TRBJ2-7, the V gene TRBV18; D is possibly TRBD2 (7 bases). Trimming stripped 3 bases from V and 12 bases from J, with 18 bases between. The CDR3 sequence is 13 residues long. CDR1 is KGHSH, CDR2 LQKENI, per germline. The CDR3: CASSPGGHIVRYF. CDR3 coding DNA: TGTGCCAGCTCACCGGGGGGGCATATAGTGCGGTACTTC.

The rearrangement uses TRBV5-1 and TRBJ2-7; 8 positions agree with TRBD1. The J segment lost 3 bases and the V segment lost 3 bases, leaving 11 bases of the junction unmatched. This CDR3 contains 16 residues. Germline CDR1 is SGHRS and CDR2 is YFSETQ. The CDR3 loop is CASSSTAGTGFYEQYV. In nucleotides, the CDR3 is TGCGCCAGCAGCTCAACCGCCGGGACAGGATTCTACGAGCAGTACGTC.

This chain links TRBV19 with TRBJ2-6; 7 bases are shared with TRBD1. V shed 10 bases, J shed 2 bases, and the junction held 5 bases outside the gene matches. The CDR3 spans 14 residues. CDR1 and CDR2 (germline): LNHDA, SQIVND (reference sequence). The CDR3 bases are TGTGCCACCAAAGACAGGGCTGGGGCCAACGTCCTGACTTTC. Its translation: CATKDRAGANVLTF.

As to this clone: The same CDR3 also results from other DNA sequences found in this sample. The rearrangement joins TRBV19 to TRBJ1-2; 8 nucleotides line up with TRBD1. J gave up 2 bases and V 4 bases, and 3 bases lay outside the gene matches. This CDR3 is 14 amino acids long. Germline CDR1 and CDR2: LNHDA and SQIVND (reference sequence). The CDR3 is CASSTRQGNYGYTF. In DNA, the CDR3 is TGTGCCAGTAGTACGAGACAGGGGAACTATGGCTACACCTTC. Full variable domain (remainder filled in from reference TRBV19 and TRBJ1-2): DGGITQSPKYLFRKEGQNVTLSCEQNLNHDAMYWYRQDPGQGLRLIYYSQIVNDFQKGDIAEGYSVSREKKESFPLTVTSAQKNPTAFYLCASSTRQGNYGYTFGSGTRLTVV.

This chain links TRBV6-5 with TRBJ2-7, with 9 nucleotides matching TRBD1. J lost 7 bases, V lost 7 bases, and 11 bases had no gene match. The CDR3 extends over 14 amino acids. Germline values: CDR1 MNHEY, CDR2 SVGAGI. CDR3 nucleotides: TGTGCCAGCAAAGAGACAGGGGGGCTATCTGAGCAGTACTTC. Protein: CASKETGGLSEQYF.

This chain links TRBV7-7 with TRBJ2-3, with a weak D call TRBD2 (6 bases). The V gene's germline CDR1 is SSHAT and CDR2 FNYEAQ (reference sequence). The CDR3 is 14 amino acids. The germline V and J ends were trimmed by 3 bases and 6 bases, with 13 bases remaining between them. Here the CDR3 reads CASSLGAGQDTQYF. The CDR3 DNA follows: TGTGCCAGCAGCTTGGGAGCGGGTCAGGATACGCAGTATTTT.

The chain combines TRBV3-1 (or the pseudogene TRBV3-2) with TRBJ2-1, with 7 positions matching TRBD1. Germline values: CDR1 LGHDT, CDR2 YNNKEL (reference sequence). V gave up 1 base and J gave up 8 bases; unmatched junction bases: 11. The CDR3 sequence is 16 residues long. CDR3 residues: CASSQGRGTGVDEQFF. DNA of the CDR3: TGTGCCAGCAGCCAAGGAAGGGGAACAGGGGTGGATGAGCAGTTCTTC.

This chain uses TRBV24-1 with TRBJ2-1, with 16 bases fitting TRBD2. Germline V lookup: CDR1 KGHDR, CDR2 SFDVKD. This CDR3 comprises 15 residues. J gave up 7 bases and V 6 bases, and 2 bases lay outside the gene matches. This chain's CDR3 is CATSRGLAGGNEQFF. Here the CDR3 DNA reads TGTGCCACCAGTAGGGGACTAGCGGGGGGGAATGAGCAGTTCTTC.

The chain couples TRBV6-5 to TRBJ1-1; D is uncertain. The CDR3 is 14 residues long. Germline CDR1 and CDR2: MNHEY and SVGAGI. Trimming left V 5 bases short and J 0 bases short, with 10 bases between. The CDR3 region has the DNA TGTGCCAGCAGTCCCGACTACCTGAACACTGAAGCTTTCTTT. It yields the protein CASSPDYLNTEAFF.

In its sample, this clone was seen once. This chain uses TRBV28 with TRBJ2-7; 12 bases are a match to TRBD1. The V segment lost 6 bases and the J segment 6 bases; nucleotides outside the gene matches: 6. The CDR3 length is 14 residues. CDR1 and CDR2 (germline): MDHEN, SYDVKM. CDR3 nucleotide sequence: TGTGCCAGCAGGGCCGGGACAGGGGGCCGCGAGCAGTACGTC. The encoded protein is CASRAGTGGREQYV.

This chain connects TRBV5-8 to TRBJ2-2; a possible D gene is TRBD2 (5 bases). V was shortened by 0 bases and J by 0 bases, with 12 bases between the two germline ends. Germline CDR1 is SGHTS and CDR2 is YDEGEE. The CDR3 spans 17 residues. The CDR3 region has the DNA TGTGCCAGCAGCTTGGTCCGGCTAGCCGCGAACACCGGGGAGCTGTTTTTT. Translation: CASSLVRLAANTGELFF.

This clone appeared many times. This same CDR3 is encoded by further DNA sequences in the sample. This rearrangement joins TRBV18 to TRBJ1-2, with TRBD1 matching over 8 bases. This CDR3 comprises 14 residues. V shed 3 bases, J shed 3 bases, and the junction held 3 bases outside the gene matches. Germline CDR1 reads KGHSH; CDR2 reads LQKENI. CDR3 nucleotides: TGTGCCAGCTCACCGACAGGGGACGACTATGGCTACACCTTC. Encoded protein: CASSPTGDDYGYTF.

The DNA of the CDR3 is TGTGCCAGCAGTGATGGGAGGGGAGCTGGAAACACCATATATTTT. Its translation: CASSDGRGAGNTIYF. The chain carries TRBV6-1 and TRBJ1-3, with TRBD1 as a possible D gene (5 bases). The germline V and J ends were trimmed by 3 bases and 2 bases, with 11 bases remaining between them. The CDR3 has 15 amino acids. Looked up from germline, CDR1 is MNHNS and CDR2 is SASEGT.

V and J are TRBV13 and TRBJ2-1; no clear D gene. The germline CDR1 and CDR2 sequences are PRHDT and FYEKMQ (reference sequence). Trimming stripped 0 bases from V and 0 bases from J, with 6 bases between. The CDR3 runs 15 residues. DNA of the CDR3: TGTGCCAGCAGCTTAGGCCCTAGCTCCTACAATGAGCAGTTCTTC. Protein product: CASSLGPSSYNEQFF.

The chain carries TRBV19 and TRBJ1-3; 10 positions agree with TRBD1. With V trimmed by 6 bases and J by 0 bases, 8 bases remained unmatched. In germline, CDR1 is LNHDA, CDR2 SQIVND (reference sequence). The CDR3 is 17 amino acids. The CDR3 DNA reads TGTGCCAGTAGACTGGACAGGGGGGTAGACTCTGGAAACACCATATATTTT. Its translation: CASRLDRGVDSGNTIYF.

This chain connects TRBV19 to TRBJ1-5; TRBD1 agrees at 7 bases. This CDR3 region has 17 residues. Unmatched junction bases numbered 8, after V lost 1 base and J lost 2 bases. Germline CDR1 reads LNHDA; CDR2 reads SQIVND (reference sequence). CDR3 sequence reads: CASSIGNRGGGNQPQHF. The CDR3 DNA reads as TGTGCCAGTAGTATAGGTAACAGGGGTGGGGGCAATCAGCCCCAGCATTTT.

The V and J genes are TRBV6-5 and TRBJ2-7; the D gene is possibly TRBD2 (6 bases). Trimming took off 4 bases at V and 1 base at J, with 11 bases between the two ends. This CDR3 is built from 14 residues. Germline V gene sequence: CDR1 MNHEY, CDR2 SVGAGI. CDR3 protein: CASSLAGFSYEQYF. CDR3 nucleotides: TGTGCCAGCAGTTTGGCGGGGTTTTCCTACGAGCAGTACTTC.